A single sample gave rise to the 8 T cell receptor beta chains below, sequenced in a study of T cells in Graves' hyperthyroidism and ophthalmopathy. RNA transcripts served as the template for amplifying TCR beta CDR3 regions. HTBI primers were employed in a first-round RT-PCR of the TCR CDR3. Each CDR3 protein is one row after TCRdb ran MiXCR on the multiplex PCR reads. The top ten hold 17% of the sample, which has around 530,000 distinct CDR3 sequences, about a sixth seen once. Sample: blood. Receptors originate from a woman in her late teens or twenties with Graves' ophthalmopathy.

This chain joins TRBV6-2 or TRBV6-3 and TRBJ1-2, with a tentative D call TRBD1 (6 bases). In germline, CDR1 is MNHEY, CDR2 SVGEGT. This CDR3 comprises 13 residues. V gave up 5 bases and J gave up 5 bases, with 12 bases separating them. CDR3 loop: CASSKTGLYGYTF. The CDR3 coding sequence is TGTGCCAGCAGTAAGACAGGATTATATGGCTACACCTTC.

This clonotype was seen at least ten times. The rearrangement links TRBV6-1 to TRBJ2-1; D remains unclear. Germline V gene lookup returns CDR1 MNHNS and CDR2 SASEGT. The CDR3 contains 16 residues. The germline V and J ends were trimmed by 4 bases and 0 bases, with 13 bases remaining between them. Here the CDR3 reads CASSALGRSSYNEQFF. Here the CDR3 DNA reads TGTGCCAGCAGTGCCTTAGGGCGTTCCTCCTACAATGAGCAGTTCTTC.

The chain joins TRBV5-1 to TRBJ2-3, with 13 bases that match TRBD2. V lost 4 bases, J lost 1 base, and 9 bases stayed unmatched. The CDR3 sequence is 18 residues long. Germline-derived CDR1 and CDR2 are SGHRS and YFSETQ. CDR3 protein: CASSLGLAGEVGTDTQYF. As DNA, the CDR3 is TGCGCCAGCAGCCTAGGACTAGCGGGAGAGGTTGGCACAGATACGCAGTATTTT.

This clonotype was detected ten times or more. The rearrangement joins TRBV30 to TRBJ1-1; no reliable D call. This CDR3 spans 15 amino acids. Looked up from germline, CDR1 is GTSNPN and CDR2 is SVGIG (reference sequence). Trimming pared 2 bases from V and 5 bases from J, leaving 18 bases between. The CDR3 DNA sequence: TGTGCCTGGAGTTTAGAATGGGGAGAGGAAACTGAAGCTTTCTTT. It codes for CAWSLEWGEETEAFF.

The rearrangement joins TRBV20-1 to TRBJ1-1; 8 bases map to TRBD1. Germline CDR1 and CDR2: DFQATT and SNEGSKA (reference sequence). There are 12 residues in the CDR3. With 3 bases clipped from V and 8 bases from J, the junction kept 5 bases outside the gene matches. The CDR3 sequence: CSARRTGLEAFF. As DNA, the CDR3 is TGCAGTGCTAGGAGGACAGGGTTAGAAGCTTTCTTT.

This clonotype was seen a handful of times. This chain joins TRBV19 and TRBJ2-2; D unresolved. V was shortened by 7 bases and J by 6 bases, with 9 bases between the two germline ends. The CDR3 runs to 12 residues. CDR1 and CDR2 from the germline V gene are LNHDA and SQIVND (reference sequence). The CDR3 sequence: CASKERAGELFF. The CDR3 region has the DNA TGTGCCAGTAAGGAACGGGCCGGGGAGCTGTTTTTT. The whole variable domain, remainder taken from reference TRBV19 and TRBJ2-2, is DGGITQSPKYLFRKEGQNVTLSCEQNLNHDAMYWYRQDPGQGLRLIYYSQIVNDFQKGDIAEGYSVSREKKESFPLTVTSAQKNPTAFYLCASKERAGELFFGEGSRLTVL.

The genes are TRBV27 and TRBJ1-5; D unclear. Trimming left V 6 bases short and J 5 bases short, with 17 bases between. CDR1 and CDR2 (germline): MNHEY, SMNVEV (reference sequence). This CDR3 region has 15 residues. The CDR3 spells CASRPPGSPYQPQHF. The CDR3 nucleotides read TGTGCCAGCAGACCCCCGGGAAGTCCATATCAGCCCCAGCATTTT.

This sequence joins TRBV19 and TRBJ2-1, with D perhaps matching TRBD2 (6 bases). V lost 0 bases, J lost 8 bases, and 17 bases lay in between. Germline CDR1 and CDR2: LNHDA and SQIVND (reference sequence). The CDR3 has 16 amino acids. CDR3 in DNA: TGTGCCAGTAGTATAGATCGAGGTTTGGGGGGTGATGAGCAGTTCTTC. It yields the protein CASSIDRGLGGDEQFF. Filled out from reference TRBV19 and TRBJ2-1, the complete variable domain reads DGGITQSPKYLFRKEGQNVTLSCEQNLNHDAMYWYRQDPGQGLRLIYYSQIVNDFQKGDIAEGYSVSREKKESFPLTVTSAQKNPTAFYLCASSIDRGLGGDEQFFGPGTRLTVL.